These 27 T cell receptor beta chains originate from one sample sequenced in a study of T cell responses to AZD1222 COVID-19 vaccine (dated by TCRdb to 2020 to 2023). Taken with the paper, the label for time point translates to: baseline before first vaccination. Library creation used the immunoSEQ multiplex PCR assay. This immuneACCESS table, as held by TCRdb, lists in-frame sequences with V and J called but not all clones. Of the missing ones, under half trace to an unresolved V gene in checked studies; the others have no known cause. The sample contains about 160,000 clones, 91% of them found a single time. About 4.5% of the sample rests with the top ten. The specimen was peripheral blood, collected on day 0 of AZD1222 vaccination. The receptors come from an adult in good health.

V usage is TRBV18 and J usage is TRBJ1-2; D possibly corresponds to TRBD1 (6 bases). Germline CDR1 reads KGHSH; CDR2 reads LQKENI. V gave up 6 bases and J gave up 5 bases, with 13 bases separating them. The CDR3 is 13 residues long. CDR3 DNA: TGTGCCAGCTCTCCAGACAGGATATATGGCTACACCTTC. Translation: CASSPDRIYGYTF.

The chain employs TRBV15 and TRBJ1-2; D gene unclear. The CDR3 is made up of 14 amino acids. Germline V gives CDR1 LNHNV, CDR2 YYDKDF (reference sequence). Trimming pared 0 bases from V and 1 base from J, leaving 6 bases between. This CDR3 is CATSRDQVNYGYTF. The CDR3 region has the DNA TGTGCCACCAGCAGAGACCAAGTTAACTATGGCTACACCTTC.

The V gene is TRBV29-1, the J gene TRBJ2-4; D remains unclear. This CDR3 comprises 12 residues. The germline V gene encodes CDR1 SQVTM and CDR2 ANQGSEA. The chain's CDR3 is CERTDPKNIQYF. CDR3 bases: TGCGAGCGAACCGACCCCAAAAACATTCAGTACTTC.

CDR3 sequence reads: CASSFGQAASTDTQYF. The CDR3 region has the DNA TGTGCCAGCAGCTTCGGACAGGCTGCTAGCACAGATACGCAGTATTTT. V gene TRBV5-4 combines with J gene TRBJ2-3, with TRBD1 identical over 7 bases. From germline, CDR1 is SGHNT and CDR2 YYREEE (reference sequence). CDR3 size: 16 residues. V lost 2 bases and J lost 0; bases outside the gene matches: 6.

The chain has TRBV6-2 or TRBV6-3 and TRBJ1-4, with no clear D. Germline CDR1 and CDR2: MNHEY and SVGEGT. The CDR3 extends over 15 amino acids. The V gene lost 5 bases and the J gene lost 0 bases, with 10 bases spanning the gap. For the CDR3, the DNA is TGTGCCAGCAGTCCCGGCGGGGCAACTAATGAAAAACTGTTTTTT. Its translation is CASSPGGATNEKLFF.

The rearrangement links TRBV4-3 to TRBJ2-2; 11 nucleotides line up with TRBD1. Germline CDR1 and CDR2: LGHNA and YSLEER. This CDR3 is 16 amino acids long. The junction had 3 bases not matched to a gene; V was cut back by 0 bases and J by 6 bases. The CDR3 sequence: CASSQDGTGGAGELFF. The CDR3 region has the DNA TGCGCCAGCAGCCAAGATGGGACAGGGGGAGCCGGGGAGCTGTTTTTT.

The V call is TRBV27, the J call TRBJ1-6; tentative D call: TRBD1 (6 bases). The CDR3 sequence is 14 residues long. CDR1 is MNHEY, CDR2 SMNVEV, per germline (reference sequence). V was clipped by 11 bases and J by 4 bases, with 15 bases between them. The DNA for the CDR3 is TGTGCCTCTCACAGGGAAACTTATAATTCACCCCTCCACTTT. Its protein product is CASHRETYNSPLHF.

This clone has more than one count but fewer than ten. The chain links TRBV10-2 to TRBJ2-7; D gene uncertain. Germline CDR1 and CDR2: WSHSY and SAAADI. This CDR3 is built from 13 residues. The V and J ends lost 0 bases and 5 bases respectively, with 8 bases between them. CDR3 coding DNA: TGCGCCAGCAGTGAGTCGTCCAGGCACGAGCAGTACTTC. Translating gives CASSESSRHEQYF.

The chain joins TRBV5-4 to TRBJ2-2, with D hard to call. Trimming took off 3 bases at V and 0 bases at J, with 9 bases between the two ends. This CDR3 region has 15 residues. In germline, CDR1 is SGHNT, CDR2 YYREEE (reference sequence). The CDR3 spells CASSSKASNTGELFF. Written as DNA, the CDR3 is TGTGCCAGCAGCTCGAAAGCTTCGAACACCGGGGAGCTGTTTTTT.

The V call is TRBV2, the J call TRBJ1-6, with TRBD1 as a possible D gene (6 bases). Trimming took 1 base from V and 7 from J, leaving 14 bases between them. The CDR3 is made up of 16 amino acids. CDR1 SNHLY and CDR2 FYNNEI come from the germline V gene. CDR3 nucleotide sequence: TGTGCCAGCAGTGAAGGGGGGGGCGCGGGGAATTCACCCCTCCACTTT. Its translation is CASSEGGGAGNSPLHF.

The rearrangement uses TRBV3-1 (or the pseudogene TRBV3-2) and TRBJ1-1; unclear D gene. The CDR3 contains 14 residues. Germline V lookup: CDR1 LGHDT, CDR2 YNNKEL (reference sequence). Deletions cut 3 bases from V and 1 base from J, with 9 bases between. The CDR3: CASSHRPKNTEAFF. DNA for the CDR3: TGTGCCAGCAGCCATCGCCCAAAGAACACTGAAGCTTTCTTT.

This clone was detected once. The rearrangement links TRBV7-9 to TRBJ1-4; D remains ambiguous. V shed 1 base and J shed 3 bases, with 9 bases lying between them. Germline CDR1 is SEHNR and CDR2 is FQNEAQ (reference sequence). CDR3 length: 15 amino acids. CDR3 DNA sequence: TGTGCCAGCAGCTTAGTTGGAATACCTAATGAAAAACTGTTTTTT. Protein: CASSLVGIPNEKLFF.

The chain joins TRBV6-5 to TRBJ2-3; D might be TRBD1 or TRBD2, each matching 5 bases. Between the trimmed V and J ends, which lost 0 bases and 5 bases, there was a span of 12 bases. Per the germline V gene, CDR1 is MNHEY and CDR2 is SVGAGI. The CDR3 spans 15 residues. The DNA of the CDR3 is TGTGCCAGCAGTTACTCGGGACGGCCCAGAGATACGCAGTATTTT. Translation gives CASSYSGRPRDTQYF.

V usage is TRBV5-1 and J usage is TRBJ2-1; 9 positions agree with TRBD2. The junction had 4 bases not matched to a gene; V was cut back by 1 base and J by 2 bases. From germline, CDR1 is SGHRS and CDR2 YFSETQ. The CDR3 is 16 residues long. CDR3 region: CASSLIASGAYNEQFF. Here the CDR3 DNA reads TGCGCCAGCAGCTTGATAGCTAGCGGGGCCTACAATGAGCAGTTCTTC.

The chain is built from TRBV30 and TRBJ2-7; possible D gene TRBD1, 6 bases. CDR1 GTSNPN and CDR2 SVGIG come from the germline V gene (reference sequence). There are 14 residues in the CDR3. V lost 0 bases and J 5 bases, leaving 14 bases between the germline ends. This chain's CDR3 is CAWSVRRGRDEQYF. The CDR3 bases are TGTGCCTGGAGTGTACGCAGGGGAAGGGACGAGCAGTACTTC. Based on the CDR3 plus reference TRBV30 and TRBJ2-7, the full variable domain is SQTIHQWPATLVQPVGSPLSLECTVEGTSNPNLYWYRQAAGRGLQLLFYSVGIGQISSEVPQNLSASRPQDRQFILSSKKLLLSDSGFYLCAWSVRRGRDEQYFGPGTRLTVT.

The V call is TRBV7-2, the J call TRBJ2-7; the match to TRBD2 covers 10 bases. The J segment lost 4 bases and the V segment lost 7 bases, leaving 4 bases of the junction unmatched. Germline loops: CDR1 SGHTA, CDR2 FQGNSA. This CDR3 region has 13 residues. The CDR3 nucleotides are TGTGCCAGCACCACTAGCGGGACATACGAGCAGTACTTC. This gives the protein CASTTSGTYEQYF.

The chain links TRBV5-6 to TRBJ1-1, with D possibly being TRBD1 (6 bases). Between the trimmed V and J ends, which lost 6 bases and 2 bases, there was a span of 8 bases. CDR1 SGHDT and CDR2 YYEEEE come from the germline V gene. The CDR3 contains 12 residues. The CDR3 DNA reads TGTGCCAGCAAGGGGACAAACACTGAAGCTTTCTTT. It specifies CASKGTNTEAFF.

The chain links TRBV29-1 to TRBJ1-3; TRBD1 matches 9 bases. CDR3 length equals 15 residues. The germline V gene encodes CDR1 SQVTM and CDR2 ANQGSEA. V lost 5 bases, J lost 5 bases, and 10 bases stayed unmatched. CDR3 nucleotides: TGCAGCGTTCTGGGTCCCGGGACAGGGAGAAACACCATATATTTT. This encodes CSVLGPGTGRNTIYF.

This chain connects TRBV29-1 to TRBJ2-1; 8 nucleotides line up with TRBD2. CDR1 is SQVTM, CDR2 ANQGSEA, per germline. CDR3 length: 14 amino acids. J lost 9 bases, V lost 5 bases, and 12 bases had no gene match. CDR3 bases: TGCAGCGTTCCGGCGGGAGGATTGTTGAGTGAGCAGTTCTTC. It specifies CSVPAGGLLSEQFF.

This chain joins TRBV15 and TRBJ1-3; TRBD1 agrees at 10 bases. V shed 0 bases and J 0 bases; nucleotides not matched to a gene: 5. Germline V lookup: CDR1 LNHNV, CDR2 YYDKDF (reference sequence). The CDR3 extends over 18 amino acids. CDR3 nucleotides: TGTGCCACCAGCAGAGACAGACAGGGGGCAACCTCTGGAAACACCATATATTTT. This translates into CATSRDRQGATSGNTIYF.

The chain has TRBV24-1 and TRBJ1-2; tentatively, D is TRBD1 (5 bases). Germline-derived CDR1 and CDR2 are KGHDR and SFDVKD. This CDR3 contains 15 residues. Trimming cost V 5 bases and J 4 bases, with 16 bases left between them. CDR3 sequence reads: CATSGGAMSSYGYTF. Written as DNA, the CDR3 is TGTGCCACCAGTGGTGGGGCCATGTCGTCCTATGGCTACACCTTC.

This clone is a singleton in its sample. This chain uses TRBV4-1 with TRBJ2-7; 7 bases are shared with TRBD1. Unmatched junction bases numbered 8, after V lost 0 bases and J lost 0 bases. The V gene's germline CDR1 is MGHRA and CDR2 YSYEKL. This CDR3 spans 17 amino acids. The DNA of the CDR3 is TGCGCCAGCAGCCAAGAACAGACAGGGCCAAGCTCCTACGAGCAGTACTTC. The encoded protein is CASSQEQTGPSSYEQYF.

The chain carries TRBV19 and TRBJ2-3; 9 nucleotides agree with TRBD2. Unmatched junction bases numbered 11, after V lost 5 bases and J lost 2 bases. The CDR3 sequence is 17 residues long. The germline V gene has CDR1 LNHDA and CDR2 SQIVND (reference sequence). The CDR3 DNA reads TGTGCCAGTAGTGCACCCTCTAGCGGGACATACACAGATACGCAGTATTTT. Its translation is CASSAPSSGTYTDTQYF.

A note on this clone: Mismatch with germline at one junction end may stem from a read error. This chain joins TRBV29-1 and TRBJ1-5, with D maybe TRBD1 (5 bases). CDR1 and CDR2 from the germline V gene are SQVTM and ANQGSEA. The CDR3 extends over 16 amino acids. DNA of the CDR3: TGCAGCGTTGAAGAGGGGCGCCCTTATAGCAATCAGCCCCGGCATTTT. It translates to CSVEEGRPYSNQPRHF.

This chain joins TRBV9 and TRBJ1-1; 8 nucleotides match TRBD1. The CDR3 covers 17 residues. From germline, CDR1 is SGDLS and CDR2 YYNGEE. V lost 0 bases and J lost 4; bases outside the gene matches: 11. The CDR3 region is CASSVAGTGSLGTEAFF. CDR3 sequence (DNA): TGTGCCAGCAGCGTAGCTGGGACAGGTAGTTTGGGCACTGAAGCTTTCTTT.

This rearrangement joins TRBV4-2 to TRBJ2-1; 9 bases map to TRBD2. CDR1 and CDR2 (germline): LGHNA, YNFKEQ. V lost 0 bases to trimming and J lost 6 bases; unmatched junction nucleotides: 6. This CDR3 region has 16 residues. CDR3 residues: CASSQDPGTSSNEQFF. The CDR3 DNA reads TGTGCCAGCAGCCAAGATCCCGGGACTAGCTCCAATGAGCAGTTCTTC.

The J gene is TRBJ2-1, the V gene TRBV9; perhaps TRBD1 as D (6 bases). Germline V gives CDR1 SGDLS, CDR2 YYNGEE. The CDR3 spans 15 residues. Trimming took 4 bases from V and 6 from J, leaving 17 bases between them. The CDR3: CASSPQGPLVNEQFF. The CDR3 DNA sequence: TGTGCCAGCAGCCCCCAGGGGCCCCTGGTCAATGAGCAGTTCTTC.